A single sample is the source of the 10 T cell receptor beta chains below, sequenced in a study of shared clonotypes between healthy human individuals. Measured with immunoSEQ multiplex PCR; TCRdb has only the in-frame clones, and not every one. This sample carries millions of clones, around 95% of them seen once, and the ten largest clones take 0.13%. The sample taken for sequencing was naive CD4+ T cells sorted from blood. Documented subset: CD45RA+ positively selected. The receptor source for this set is a man aged 18 to 35 in good health.

The rearrangement uses TRBV11-1 and TRBJ1-1, with D hard to call. CDR1 and CDR2 (germline): SGHAT, FQDESV (reference sequence). V lost 3 bases, J lost 5 bases, and 13 bases lay in between. The CDR3 is 14 amino acids. CDR3 sequence reads: CASSFSGTSTEAFF. CDR3 nucleotide sequence: TGTGCCAGCAGCTTCTCGGGCACATCGACTGAAGCTTTCTTT.

The chain joins TRBV11-2 to TRBJ1-2; unclear D gene. Germline V gives CDR1 SGHAT, CDR2 FQNNGV. The CDR3 totals 12 residues. Trimming removed 0 bases at V and 8 bases at J, with 7 bases between. The CDR3 DNA sequence: TGTGCCAGCAGCTTAGACCTAGGAGGCTACACCTTC. Amino acid sequence: CASSLDLGGYTF.

The chain couples TRBV18 to TRBJ2-7; 9 nucleotides match TRBD1. CDR3 size: 14 residues. Trimming took 5 bases from V and 6 from J; bases not matched to a gene: 8. Germline CDR1 is KGHSH and CDR2 is LQKENI. The CDR3 DNA is TGTGCCAGCTCAAGCCGGGACAGGGCTTCCGAGCAGTACTTC. Translation gives CASSSRDRASEQYF.

The chain links TRBV6-5 to TRBJ2-1; a possible D gene is TRBD2 (6 bases). V shed 5 bases and J shed 7 bases, with 18 bases lying between them. CDR1 MNHEY and CDR2 SVGAGI come from the germline V gene. The CDR3 runs to 15 residues. CDR3 sequence reads: CASSPSGGKLNEQFF. DNA of the CDR3: TGTGCCAGCAGTCCAAGCGGCGGGAAATTGAATGAGCAGTTCTTC.

This clone was found once. The chain has TRBV19 and TRBJ1-6; a possible D gene is TRBD1 (6 bases). This CDR3 spans 15 amino acids. CDR1 is LNHDA, CDR2 SQIVND, per germline (reference sequence). The V end lost 6 bases, the J end lost 7 bases, and 16 bases lay between the germline ends. CDR3 residues: CASSIAGGGNSPLHF. In DNA, the CDR3 is TGTGCCAGTAGCATCGCCGGGGGCGGGAATTCACCCCTCCACTTT. The whole variable domain, remainder taken from reference TRBV19 and TRBJ1-6, is DGGITQSPKYLFRKEGQNVTLSCEQNLNHDAMYWYRQDPGQGLRLIYYSQIVNDFQKGDIAEGYSVSREKKESFPLTVTSAQKNPTAFYLCASSIAGGGNSPLHFGNGTRLTVT.

The DNA for the CDR3 is TGTGCCAGCAGCGCGACAGGGCTGAACACTGAAGCTTTCTTT. It translates to CASSATGLNTEAFF. This rearrangement joins TRBV12-2 to TRBJ1-1; TRBD1, as called in the table, went unchecked against the DNA. TRBV12-2 counts as a pseudogene. The CDR3 contains 14 residues.

The CDR3 spells CAGGDYYGYTF. The CDR3 DNA reads TGTGCCGGAGGGGATTACTATGGCTACACCTTC. The rearrangement uses TRBV19 and TRBJ1-2, with D tentatively TRBD1 (5 bases). This CDR3 is 11 amino acids long. Per germline, CDR1 LNHDA and CDR2 SQIVND (reference sequence). The V and J ends lost 11 bases and 3 bases respectively, with 10 bases between them. Filled out from reference TRBV19 and TRBJ1-2, the complete variable domain reads DGGITQSPKYLFRKEGQNVTLSCEQNLNHDAMYWYRQDPGQGLRLIYYSQIVNDFQKGDIAEGYSVSREKKESFPLTVTSAQKNPTAFYLCAGGDYYGYTFGSGTRLTVV.

V usage is TRBV5-1 and J usage is TRBJ1-6; TRBD1 matches at 7 bases. Germline values: CDR1 SGHRS, CDR2 YFSETQ. The CDR3 runs to 16 residues. The junction had 7 bases not matched to a gene; V was cut back by 0 bases and J by 7 bases. The CDR3 bases are TGCGCCAGCAGCTTGGCGGAACCAGGGGGGAATTCACCCCTCCACTTT. It specifies CASSLAEPGGNSPLHF.

With respect to this clone: The same CDR3 also results from other DNA sequences found in this sample. The chain carries TRBV6-5 and TRBJ2-7; 11 bases are a match to TRBD2. Looked up from germline, CDR1 is MNHEY and CDR2 is SVGAGI. The CDR3 covers 14 residues. The V and J ends lost 6 bases and 1 base, in that order; junction bases with no gene match: 2. The CDR3: CASRGLADSYEQYF. In DNA, the CDR3 is TGTGCCAGCAGGGGACTAGCGGATTCCTACGAGCAGTACTTC.

Details on this clone: Its ends do not fully match the called genes, so a read error is possible. This rearrangement joins TRBV7-7 to TRBJ2-2; D might be TRBD1 (5 bases). In germline, CDR1 is SSHAT, CDR2 FNYEAQ (reference sequence). This CDR3 is 13 amino acids long. CDR3 in amino acids: CASSRTSTGELFF. CDR3 sequence (DNA): TGTGCTAGCAGCCGGACATCCACCGGGGAGCTGTTTTTT.